These 32 T cell receptor beta chains share one sample of origin, sequenced in a study of blood T cell repertoires in COVID-19. Assay used: immunoSEQ multiplex PCR; TCRdb lists only in-frame clones, some missing. The table lists 150,000 or so clones, around 84% of them singletons. Sample: PBMCs or T cells enriched from blood (not recorded which). Receptors were obtained from a man in his forties or fifties who had recovered from COVID-19.

The chain has TRBV3-1 (or the pseudogene TRBV3-2) and TRBJ2-7, with 10 bases fitting TRBD2. CDR3 length: 14 residues. CDR1 LGHDT and CDR2 YNNKEL come from the germline V gene (reference sequence). Unmatched junction bases numbered 5, after V lost 5 bases and J lost 4 bases. Here the CDR3 DNA reads TGTGCCAGCAGCACCGCTAGCGGGGGATACGAGCAGTACTTC. Protein sequence: CASSTASGGYEQYF.

The chain has TRBV24-1 and TRBJ2-1; TRBD2 agrees at 15 bases. The CDR3 has 17 amino acids. The V gene end was trimmed by 2 bases and the J gene end by 10 bases; junction bases not matched to a gene: 8. Germline CDR1 reads KGHDR; CDR2 reads SFDVKD. The CDR3 DNA is TGTGCCACCAGTGATTCTAGACCGGGACTAGCGGGGGGAGAGCAGTTCTTC. Its translation is CATSDSRPGLAGGEQFF.

This clone was seen a handful of times. V gene TRBV21-1 combines with J gene TRBJ2-1; TRBD2, the D gene given by the table, was not confirmed from the DNA. TRBV21-1 is reported as a pseudogene. The CDR3 sequence is 15 residues long. The CDR3 DNA follows: TGTGCCAGCAGCACCGGAGAGGGAGGTTTCAATGAGCAGTTCTTC. This codes for CASSTGEGGFNEQFF.

V and J are TRBV4-1 and TRBJ1-2; 12 bases agree with TRBD1. The CDR3 runs to 16 residues. The J segment lost 4 bases and the V segment lost 3 bases, leaving 6 bases of the junction unmatched. Germline CDR1 and CDR2: MGHRA and YSYEKL. CDR3 sequence: CASSQGQGAPGYGYTF. DNA of the CDR3: TGCGCCAGCAGCCAGGGACAGGGGGCGCCTGGCTATGGCTACACCTTC.

This clone appeared a few times. This chain uses TRBV10-3 with TRBJ2-1; 10 bases align to TRBD2. Germline assignment: CDR1 ENHRY and CDR2 SYGVKD. V was clipped by 2 bases and J by 8 bases; unmatched bases: 3. This CDR3 has 14 amino acids. CDR3 in amino acids: CAISEGTSVHEQFF. The CDR3, as DNA: TGTGCCATCAGTGAGGGGACTAGCGTCCATGAGCAGTTCTTC.

This clone was detected ten times or more. The V call is TRBV7-2, the J call TRBJ1-6; unclear D gene. The germline V and J ends were trimmed by 4 bases and 10 bases, with 14 bases remaining between them. The CDR3 sequence is 14 residues long. Germline assignment: CDR1 SGHTA and CDR2 FQGNSA. The CDR3 DNA follows: TGTGCCAGCAGCTCCGGGCCCCCGGGGTCACCCCTCCACTTT. The encoded protein is CASSSGPPGSPLHF.

The chain uses TRBV15 and TRBJ1-4, with D possibly TRBD1 on 5 matching bases. The V gene's germline CDR1 is LNHNV and CDR2 YYDKDF (reference sequence). V was pared by 1 base and J by 0 bases, with 18 bases between. The CDR3 has 19 residues. The CDR3 DNA follows: TGTGCCACCAGCAGAGCGCCACAAGGGGCGGGAGCAACTAATGAAAAACTGTTTTTT. This codes for CATSRAPQGAGATNEKLFF.

This clone showed up just once. The chain has TRBV19 and TRBJ2-1, with TRBD1 as a possible D gene (6 bases). This CDR3 comprises 16 residues. Germline V gene data show CDR1 as LNHDA and CDR2 as SQIVND (reference sequence). V was pared by 10 bases and J by 4 bases, with 23 bases between. CDR3: CATAVQGPGIYNEQFF. In nucleotides, the CDR3 is TGTGCCACCGCGGTACAGGGCCCGGGGATTTACAATGAGCAGTTCTTC.

The CDR3 DNA is TGTGCCAGCAGCCAGGCGGGGTCCCACTACAATGAGCAGTTCTTC. Translating it yields CASSQAGSHYNEQFF. The chain is built from TRBV4-2 and TRBJ2-1, with D possibly matching TRBD2 (6 bases). V was pared by 3 bases and J by 3 bases, with 12 bases between. Per germline, CDR1 LGHNA and CDR2 YNFKEQ. The CDR3 has 15 residues.

The CDR3 spells CASSGPDSSSGANVLTF. CDR3 sequence (DNA): TGCGCCAGCAGCGGACCCGACAGCTCCTCTGGGGCCAACGTCCTGACTTTC. This sequence joins TRBV5-1 and TRBJ2-6; D might be TRBD1 (5 bases). The CDR3 spans 17 residues. Germline lookup yields CDR1 SGHRS and CDR2 YFSETQ. The germline V and J ends were trimmed by 4 bases and 0 bases, with 14 bases remaining between them.

This sequence joins TRBV7-9 and TRBJ1-6; D is unclear. V dropped 4 bases and J dropped 8 bases, with 6 bases sitting between them. The CDR3 spans 12 residues. CDR1 and CDR2 from the germline V gene are SEHNR and FQNEAQ (reference sequence). The CDR3 bases are TGTGCCAGCAGCTCGCAGGATTCACCCCTCCACTTT. As protein: CASSSQDSPLHF. Full variable domain (remainder filled in from reference TRBV7-9 and TRBJ1-6): DTGVSQNPRHKITKRGQNVTFRCDPISEHNRLYWYRQTLGQGPEFLTYFQNEAQLEKSRLLSDRFSAERPKGSFSTLEIQRTEQGDSAMYLCASSSQDSPLHFGNGTRLTVT.

This rearrangement joins TRBV27 to TRBJ2-2; 9 bases map to TRBD1. The CDR3 loop spans 17 amino acids. The trim removed 5 bases at V and 0 bases at J, leaving 7 bases unmatched. Germline-derived CDR1 and CDR2 are MNHEY and SMNVEV (reference sequence). CDR3 amino acids: CASSRKQGAANTGELFF. For the CDR3, the DNA is TGTGCCAGCAGTCGCAAACAGGGGGCGGCGAACACCGGGGAGCTGTTTTTT.

The J gene is TRBJ1-1, the V gene TRBV11-2; TRBD1 might be the D (6 bases). The germline V and J ends were trimmed by 5 bases and 2 bases, with 15 bases remaining between them. The germline V gene has CDR1 SGHAT and CDR2 FQNNGV. The CDR3 runs to 15 residues. This CDR3 reads CASSPTTGRNTEAFF. CDR3 coding DNA: TGTGCCAGCAGCCCTACAACAGGGAGAAACACTGAAGCTTTCTTT.

This clone was seen only a few times. This chain joins TRBV13 and TRBJ1-1, with 10 bases matching TRBD1. This CDR3 has 13 amino acids. The germline V gene has CDR1 PRHDT and CDR2 FYEKMQ (reference sequence). V gave up 5 bases and J gave up 6 bases; unmatched junction bases: 3. DNA of the CDR3: TGTGCCAGCAGCGACAGGGGGCGCGCTGAAGCTTTCTTT. Its protein is CASSDRGRAEAFF.

The V gene is TRBV4-1, the J gene TRBJ2-1; a weak D match, TRBD2 (6 bases). The CDR3 loop spans 15 amino acids. Germline V gives CDR1 MGHRA, CDR2 YSYEKL. With 4 bases removed from V and 3 bases from J, the gap between germline ends came to 13 bases. The CDR3 loop is CASSRLDSGYNEQFF. Here the CDR3 DNA reads TGCGCCAGCAGCCGGTTGGATAGCGGCTACAATGAGCAGTTCTTC.

This rearrangement joins TRBV5-1 to TRBJ2-5, with TRBD2 matching over 10 bases. Germline CDR1 is SGHRS and CDR2 is YFSETQ. The V gene end was trimmed by 0 bases and the J gene end by 2 bases; junction bases not matched to a gene: 4. CDR3 length equals 16 residues. Here the CDR3 reads CASSLGLAGVQETQYF. The CDR3 DNA reads as TGCGCCAGCAGCTTGGGACTAGCGGGCGTACAAGAGACCCAGTACTTC.

The chain uses TRBV19 and TRBJ1-6; D is unresolved. Trimming removed 3 bases from V and 9 bases from J, with 15 bases in between. CDR3 length equals 15 residues. The germline CDR1 and CDR2 sequences are LNHDA and SQIVND (reference sequence). The CDR3 region has the DNA TGTGCCAGTAGTATGGGAGGGTACGGCGGTTCACCCCTCCACTTT. This codes for CASSMGGYGGSPLHF.

The table lists this clone with a count of one. The J gene is TRBJ1-1, the V gene TRBV18; D uncertain. The V gene lost 4 bases and the J gene lost 5 bases, with 11 bases spanning the gap. The CDR3 consists of 13 residues. CDR1 is KGHSH, CDR2 LQKENI, per germline. The CDR3 loop reads CASSLSWETEAFF. The CDR3 DNA reads TGTGCCAGCTCACTCAGCTGGGAGACTGAAGCTTTCTTT.

The V and J genes are TRBV5-1 and TRBJ2-7; a weak D match, TRBD1 (6 bases). V was shortened by 4 bases and J by 6 bases, with 20 bases between the two germline ends. CDR1 SGHRS and CDR2 YFSETQ come from the germline V gene. The CDR3 contains 15 residues. The CDR3 sequence: CASSPQGNIGGEQYF. The CDR3 DNA reads as TGCGCCAGCAGCCCGCAGGGGAATATTGGTGGCGAGCAGTACTTC.

The chain uses TRBV19 and TRBJ2-3; 9 bases are a match to TRBD1. In germline, CDR1 is LNHDA, CDR2 SQIVND (reference sequence). The trim removed 4 bases at V and 4 bases at J, leaving 3 bases unmatched. This CDR3 region has 14 residues. CDR3 coding DNA: TGTGCCAGTAGTACAGACAGGGGGGCAGATACGCAGTATTTT. Its protein is CASSTDRGADTQYF. The whole variable domain, filled in from reference TRBV19 and TRBJ2-3, reads DGGITQSPKYLFRKEGQNVTLSCEQNLNHDAMYWYRQDPGQGLRLIYYSQIVNDFQKGDIAEGYSVSREKKESFPLTVTSAQKNPTAFYLCASSTDRGADTQYFGPGTRLTVL.

The genes are TRBV10-3 and TRBJ1-2; no clear D gene. The CDR3 is made up of 14 amino acids. Germline assignment: CDR1 ENHRY and CDR2 SYGVKD. V gave up 1 base and J gave up 4 bases, with 10 bases separating them. The CDR3 nucleotides read TGTGCCATCAGTGAGTTTGACACCTCCTATGGCTACACCTTC. Translating gives CAISEFDTSYGYTF.

This clone was seen ten or more times. The same CDR3 can be traced to other DNA sequences in this sample. The rearrangement joins TRBV2 to TRBJ2-2, with D perhaps TRBD2 (7 bases). Trimming took off 6 bases at V and 0 bases at J, with 8 bases between the two ends. The germline gives CDR1 SNHLY, CDR2 FYNNEI. This CDR3 contains 14 residues. This chain's CDR3 is CASRGGANTGELFF. Here the CDR3 DNA reads TGTGCCAGCAGAGGGGGGGCGAACACCGGGGAGCTGTTTTTT.

V usage is TRBV2 and J usage is TRBJ1-3; a possible D gene is TRBD1 (5 bases). The CDR3 has 13 residues. CDR1 is SNHLY, CDR2 FYNNEI, per germline. V lost 7 bases to trimming and J lost 2 bases, with 9 bases between them. This CDR3 reads CASNPGTGNTIYF. As DNA, the CDR3 is TGTGCCAGCAACCCAGGGACTGGAAACACCATATATTTT.

The chain combines TRBV24-1 with TRBJ2-5, with 16 bases matching TRBD2. The CDR3 has 20 amino acids. With 2 bases clipped from V and 4 bases from J, the junction kept 12 bases outside the gene matches. Per germline, CDR1 KGHDR and CDR2 SFDVKD. Written as DNA, the CDR3 is TGTGCCACCAGTGATTCAACAACCGGGACTAGCGGGGGGGCCAGAGAGACCCAGTACTTC. Protein product: CATSDSTTGTSGGARETQYF.

This sequence joins TRBV7-8 and TRBJ2-3; D is unclear. The CDR3 contains 14 residues. The germline gives CDR1 SGHVS, CDR2 FQNEAQ. The V gene lost 1 base and the J gene lost 6 bases, with 11 bases spanning the gap. This CDR3 is CASSLVQAGDTQYF. For the CDR3, the DNA is TGTGCCAGCAGCTTAGTGCAGGCCGGCGATACGCAGTATTTT.

Only one count was recorded for this clone. This chain connects TRBV25-1 to TRBJ2-3, with 10 bases that match TRBD1. V lost 3 bases to trimming and J lost 8 bases; unmatched junction nucleotides: 14. The CDR3 totals 17 residues. CDR1 and CDR2 (germline): MGHDK, SYGVNS. In DNA form, the CDR3 reads TGTGCCAGCAGTGATTTGCTGGACAGGGGGATTTCCCCTACGCAGTATTTT. This encodes CASSDLLDRGISPTQYF.

The chain uses TRBV18 and TRBJ2-7; no firm D call. Germline CDR1 is KGHSH and CDR2 is LQKENI. Trimming left V 2 bases short and J 0 bases short, with 8 bases between. The CDR3 runs 14 residues. CDR3 sequence (DNA): TGTGCCAGCTCACCAAATCCAGACTCCTACGAGCAGTACGTC. Its translation is CASSPNPDSYEQYV.

The CDR3 spells CASSMGTLQETQYF. The CDR3 nucleotides are TGTGCCAGCAGCATGGGGACACTCCAAGAGACCCAGTACTTC. The chain employs TRBV9 and TRBJ2-5; D perhaps matches TRBD1 (6 bases). V dropped 4 bases and J dropped 1 base, with 11 bases sitting between them. CDR3 length: 14 amino acids. Germline CDR1 and CDR2: SGDLS and YYNGEE.

This clone was detected once. The chain recombines TRBV30 with TRBJ2-4, with 7 nucleotides matching TRBD1. Germline CDR1 reads GTSNPN; CDR2 reads SVGIG (reference sequence). This CDR3 spans 14 amino acids. The J segment lost 8 bases and the V segment lost 5 bases, leaving 12 bases of the junction unmatched. CDR3 amino acids: CAWWTGRKGDIQYF. CDR3 nucleotides: TGTGCCTGGTGGACAGGACGAAAGGGAGACATTCAGTACTTC.

In its sample, this clone was seen once. Other DNA variants within this sample encode the same CDR3. V and J are TRBV5-1 and TRBJ2-1; D perhaps matches TRBD1 (5 bases). CDR3 length: 15 amino acids. Trimming took off 4 bases at V and 0 bases at J, with 11 bases between the two ends. Germline V gene sequence: CDR1 SGHRS, CDR2 YFSETQ. CDR3 DNA sequence: TGCGCCAGCAGCGTAGGACAAATCTCCTACAATGAGCAGTTCTTC. It translates to CASSVGQISYNEQFF.

J is TRBJ1-4 and V is TRBV3-1 (or the pseudogene TRBV3-2); 10 positions match TRBD1. Germline CDR1 and CDR2: LGHDT and YNNKEL (reference sequence). With V trimmed by 3 bases and J by 8 bases, 3 bases remained unmatched. The CDR3 totals 14 residues. In DNA form, the CDR3 reads TGTGCCAGCAGCCACCGGGACAGGGGCGAAAAACTGTTTTTT. This encodes CASSHRDRGEKLFF.

V is TRBV19 and J is TRBJ2-2, with 7 positions matching TRBD1. V shed 6 bases and J 8 bases; nucleotides not matched to a gene: 9. This CDR3 spans 14 amino acids. CDR1 LNHDA and CDR2 SQIVND come from the germline V gene (reference sequence). The CDR3 reads CASRRTGDGGELFF. The DNA for the CDR3 is TGTGCCAGTAGAAGAACAGGGGATGGAGGGGAGCTGTTTTTT.